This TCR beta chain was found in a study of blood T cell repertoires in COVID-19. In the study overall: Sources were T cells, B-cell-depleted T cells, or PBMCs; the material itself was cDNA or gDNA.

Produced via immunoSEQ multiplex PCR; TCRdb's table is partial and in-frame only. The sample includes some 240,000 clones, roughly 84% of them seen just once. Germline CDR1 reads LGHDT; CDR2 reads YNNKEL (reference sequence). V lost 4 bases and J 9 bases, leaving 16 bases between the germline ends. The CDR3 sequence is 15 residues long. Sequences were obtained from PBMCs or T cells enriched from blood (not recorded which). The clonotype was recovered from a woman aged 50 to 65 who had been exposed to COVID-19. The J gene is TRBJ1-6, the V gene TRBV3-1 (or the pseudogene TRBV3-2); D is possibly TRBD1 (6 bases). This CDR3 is CASSPEGGAGSPLHF. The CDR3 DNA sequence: TGTGCCAGCAGCCCGGAGGGGGGGGCTGGTTCACCCCTCCACTTT.